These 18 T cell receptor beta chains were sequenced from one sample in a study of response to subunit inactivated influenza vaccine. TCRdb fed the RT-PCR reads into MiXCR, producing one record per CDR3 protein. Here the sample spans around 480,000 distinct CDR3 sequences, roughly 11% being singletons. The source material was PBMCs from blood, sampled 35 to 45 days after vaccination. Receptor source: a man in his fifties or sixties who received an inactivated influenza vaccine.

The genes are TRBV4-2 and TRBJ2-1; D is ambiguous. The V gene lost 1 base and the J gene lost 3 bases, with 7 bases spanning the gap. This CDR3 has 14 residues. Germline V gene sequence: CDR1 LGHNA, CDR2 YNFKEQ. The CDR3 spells CASSQVAGYNEQFF. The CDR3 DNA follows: TGTGCCAGCAGCCAAGTGGCTGGCTACAATGAGCAGTTCTTC.

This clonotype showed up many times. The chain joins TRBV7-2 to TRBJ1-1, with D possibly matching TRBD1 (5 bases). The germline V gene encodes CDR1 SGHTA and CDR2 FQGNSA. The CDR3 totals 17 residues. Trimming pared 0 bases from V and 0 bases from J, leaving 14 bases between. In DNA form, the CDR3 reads TGTGCCAGCAGCTTAGCTACGGGGGGGTGGATGAACACTGAAGCTTTCTTT. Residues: CASSLATGGWMNTEAFF.

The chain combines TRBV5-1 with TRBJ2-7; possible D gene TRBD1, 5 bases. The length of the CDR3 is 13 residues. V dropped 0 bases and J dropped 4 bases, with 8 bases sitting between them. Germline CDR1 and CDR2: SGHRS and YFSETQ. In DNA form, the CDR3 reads TGCGCCAGCAGCTTGGGTAGACAGTACGAGCAGTACTTC. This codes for CASSLGRQYEQYF.

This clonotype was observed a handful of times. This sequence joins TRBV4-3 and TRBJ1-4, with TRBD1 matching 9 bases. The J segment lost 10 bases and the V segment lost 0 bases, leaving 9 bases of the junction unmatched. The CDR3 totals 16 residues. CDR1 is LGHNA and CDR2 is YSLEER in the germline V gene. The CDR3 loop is CASSQDVRTGEGKLFF. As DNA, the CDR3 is TGCGCCAGCAGCCAAGATGTCAGGACAGGGGAAGGAAAACTGTTTTTT.

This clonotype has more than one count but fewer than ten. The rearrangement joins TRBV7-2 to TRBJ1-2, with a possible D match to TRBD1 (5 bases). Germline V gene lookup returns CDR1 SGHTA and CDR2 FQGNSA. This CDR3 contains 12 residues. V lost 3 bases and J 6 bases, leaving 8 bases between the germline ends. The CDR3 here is CASSLRTHGYTF. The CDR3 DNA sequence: TGTGCCAGCAGCTTGCGGACACATGGCTACACCTTC.

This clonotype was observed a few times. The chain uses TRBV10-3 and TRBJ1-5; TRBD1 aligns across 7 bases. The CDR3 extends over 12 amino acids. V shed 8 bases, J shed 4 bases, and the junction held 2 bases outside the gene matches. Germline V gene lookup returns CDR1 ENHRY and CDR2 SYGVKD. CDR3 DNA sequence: TGTGCCATCGGGACAGCTAATCAGCCCCAGCATTTT. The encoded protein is CAIGTANQPQHF.

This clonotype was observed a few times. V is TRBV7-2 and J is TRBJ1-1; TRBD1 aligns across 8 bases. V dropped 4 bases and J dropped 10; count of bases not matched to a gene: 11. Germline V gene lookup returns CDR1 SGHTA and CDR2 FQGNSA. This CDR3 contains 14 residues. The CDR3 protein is CASSSTVGQGSAFF. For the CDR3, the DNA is TGTGCCAGCAGCTCGACCGTCGGACAGGGTTCAGCTTTCTTT.

The CDR3 sequence is CSGTGDAYEQYF. The CDR3 DNA sequence: TGCAGCGGGACAGGGGACGCCTACGAGCAGTACTTC. The gene calls are TRBV29-1 and TRBJ2-7; TRBD1 matches at 9 bases. This CDR3 region has 12 residues. From germline, CDR1 is SQVTM and CDR2 ANQGSEA. With V trimmed by 7 bases and J by 2 bases, 3 bases remained unmatched.

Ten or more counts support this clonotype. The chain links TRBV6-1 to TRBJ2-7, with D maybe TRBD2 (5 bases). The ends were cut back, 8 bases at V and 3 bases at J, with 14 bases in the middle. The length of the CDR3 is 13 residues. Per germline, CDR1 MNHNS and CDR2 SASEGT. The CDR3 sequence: CASSRTRGYEQYF. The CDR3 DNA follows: TGTGCCAGCTCCCGTACTAGAGGCTACGAGCAGTACTTC.

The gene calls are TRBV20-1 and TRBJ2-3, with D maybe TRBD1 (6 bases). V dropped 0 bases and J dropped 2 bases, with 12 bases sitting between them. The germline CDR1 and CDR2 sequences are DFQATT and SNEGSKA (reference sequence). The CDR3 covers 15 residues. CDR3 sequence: CSARDYRVVTDTQYF. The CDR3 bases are TGCAGTGCTAGAGATTACAGGGTGGTCACAGATACGCAGTATTTT.

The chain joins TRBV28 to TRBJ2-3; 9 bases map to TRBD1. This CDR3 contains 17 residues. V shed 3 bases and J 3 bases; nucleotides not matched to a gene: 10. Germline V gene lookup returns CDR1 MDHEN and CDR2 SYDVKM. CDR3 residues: CASSFPATGGRTDTQYF. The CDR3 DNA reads TGTGCCAGCAGTTTCCCTGCAACAGGGGGCCGAACAGATACGCAGTATTTT. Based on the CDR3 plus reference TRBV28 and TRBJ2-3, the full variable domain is DVKVTQSSRYLVKRTGEKVFLECVQDMDHENMFWYRQDPGLGLRLIYFSYDVKMKEKGDIPEGYSVSREKKERFSLILESASTNQTSMYLCASSFPATGGRTDTQYFGPGTRLTVL.

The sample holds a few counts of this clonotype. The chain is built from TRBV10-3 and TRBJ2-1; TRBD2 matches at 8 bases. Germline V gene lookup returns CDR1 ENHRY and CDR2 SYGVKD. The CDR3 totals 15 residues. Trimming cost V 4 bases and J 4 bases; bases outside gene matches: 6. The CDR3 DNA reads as TGTGCCATCAGTGTAACTAGCGGAGTATACAATGAGCAGTTCTTC. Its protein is CAISVTSGVYNEQFF.

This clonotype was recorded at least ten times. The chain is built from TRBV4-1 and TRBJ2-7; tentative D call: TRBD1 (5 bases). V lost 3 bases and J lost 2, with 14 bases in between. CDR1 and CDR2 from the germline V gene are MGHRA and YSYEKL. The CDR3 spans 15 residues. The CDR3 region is CASSQQGHLPYEQYF. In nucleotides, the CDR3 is TGCGCCAGCAGCCAGCAGGGTCATCTTCCCTACGAGCAGTACTTC.

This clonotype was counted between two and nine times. In DNA form, the CDR3 reads TGTGCCAGCAGCGCCCCAAGCGCAGATACGCAGTATTTT. Encoded protein: CASSAPSADTQYF. The chain uses TRBV9 and TRBJ2-3, with D unclear. CDR1 and CDR2 from the germline V gene are SGDLS and YYNGEE. V shed 3 bases and J shed 4 bases, with 9 bases lying between them. CDR3 length equals 13 residues.

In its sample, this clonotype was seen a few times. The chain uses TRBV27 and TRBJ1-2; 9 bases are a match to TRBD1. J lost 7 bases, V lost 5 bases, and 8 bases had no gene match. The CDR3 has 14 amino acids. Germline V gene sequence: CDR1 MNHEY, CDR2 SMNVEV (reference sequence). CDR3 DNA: TGTGCCAGCAGTCCTAACAGGGGGCTGGGTGGCTACACCTTC. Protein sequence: CASSPNRGLGGYTF.

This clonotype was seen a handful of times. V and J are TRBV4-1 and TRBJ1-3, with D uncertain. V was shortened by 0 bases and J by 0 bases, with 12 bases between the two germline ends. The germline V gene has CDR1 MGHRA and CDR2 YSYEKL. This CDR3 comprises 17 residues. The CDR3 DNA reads TGCGCCAGCAGCCAAGACAAAAGTCAGGTCTCTGGAAACACCATATATTTT. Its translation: CASSQDKSQVSGNTIYF.

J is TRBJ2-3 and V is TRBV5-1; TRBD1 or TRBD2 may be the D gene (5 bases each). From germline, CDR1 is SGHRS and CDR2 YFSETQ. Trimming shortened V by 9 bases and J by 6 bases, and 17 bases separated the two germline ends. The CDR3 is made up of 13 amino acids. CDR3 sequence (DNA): TGCGCCACTATGGGGCCCGGGGCGGATACGCAGTATTTT. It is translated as CATMGPGADTQYF.

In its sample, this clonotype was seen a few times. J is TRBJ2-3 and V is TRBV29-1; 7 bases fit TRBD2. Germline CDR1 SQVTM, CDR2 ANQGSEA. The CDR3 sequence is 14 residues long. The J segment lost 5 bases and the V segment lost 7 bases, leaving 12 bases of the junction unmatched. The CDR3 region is CSDGRTREKDTQYF. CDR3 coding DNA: TGCAGCGACGGGAGGACTAGGGAAAAAGATACGCAGTATTTT.